Listed below are T cell receptor beta chains from one sample, sequenced in a study of regulatory and conventional T cells in RAG deficiency. The repertoire was sequenced with immunoSEQ multiplex PCR; TCRdb's copy has only in-frame clones and lacks some. The profile covers about 30,000 clones, with just under 90% appearing a single time and 5.4% taken by the ten largest. These records were also assigned to another study, of regulatory T cells.

The sample was CD8+ T cells sorted from blood. The receptors shown here come from a human donor in good health. Both conserved end residues are part of each CDR3. Each record gives: clone size, D gene, V gene, CDR3 length, J gene, CDR3 DNA, CDR3 protein. A D gene is named only where the DNA matches it firmly. A clone size is listed for some rows: how often the clone was seen (once, few, many), or a class if it is expanded.

>.|TRBD1|TRBV30|14|TRBJ2-7
TGTGCCTGGGGAACAGGGGTTGGCTTTCACGAGCAGTACTTC
CAWGTGVGFHEQYF
>.|TRBD2|TRBV7-9|15|TRBJ2-5
TGTGCCAGCATCTTGCCGATAGCGGGAGGGGAGACCCAGTACTTC
CASILPIAGGETQYF
>.|.|TRBV6-5|13|TRBJ1-1
TGTGCCAGCAGTTACTCGAAATACAGGGAAGCTTTCTTT
CASSYSKYREAFF
>.|.|TRBV11-3|17|TRBJ2-4
TGTGCCAGCAGCTTAGCAGTTGGCGCGGCCTCCGGAAACACTCAGTACTTC
CASSLAVGAASGNTQYF
>.|TRBD2|TRBV19|16|TRBJ2-2
TGTGCCAGTAGTATAGATAGCGGGAGAAGGTCCGGGGAGCTGTTTTTT
CASSIDSGRRSGELFF
>.|.|TRBV5-5|13|TRBJ2-7
TGTGCCAGCAGCTATGGGACAACCTACGAGCAGTACTTC
CASSYGTTYEQYF
>.|.|TRBV5-1|18|TRBJ2-7
TGCGCCAGCAGCTTGGCCCAAGGGGGGGACAGTAAGAACTACGAGCAGTACTTC
CASSLAQGGDSKNYEQYF
>.|.|TRBV28|13|TRBJ1-1
TGTGCCAGCAGTTTACGAGAGAACACTGAAGCTTTCTTT
CASSLRENTEAFF
>.|TRBD2|TRBV6-5|13|TRBJ2-1
TGTGCCAGCAGTGCGGACGCGGGGGATGAGCAGTTCTTC
CASSADAGDEQFF
>.|.|TRBV29-1|14|TRBJ2-7
TGCAGCGTTGAAGATCGGGCACAGGGCTACGAGCAGTACTTC
CSVEDRAQGYEQYF
>.|.|TRBV5-5|12|TRBJ2-7
TGTGCCAGCAGCCCGGAGGACCACGAGCAGTACTTC
CASSPEDHEQYF
>.|TRBD2|TRBV9|17|TRBJ2-1
TGTGCCAGCAGCGTAGACCTTAGCGGGAGTGGGTACAATGAGCAGTTCTTC
CASSVDLSGSGYNEQFF
>.|.|TRBV6-1|13|TRBJ1-5
TGTGCCAGCAATCCGGGACGGGGTCAGCCCCAGCATTTT
CASNPGRGQPQHF
>.|.|TRBV27|11|TRBJ1-1
TGTGCCAGTGGACAGTCCACTGAAGCTTTCTTT
CASGQSTEAFF
>.|TRBD2|TRBV12-5|16|TRBJ2-3
TGTGCTAGTGGTTTGGTACGCGCCTCCACGGGGGGTACGCAGTATTTT
CASGLVRASTGGTQYF
>.|.|TRBV7-9|15|TRBJ1-4
TGTGCCAGCAGCGGTACGGGGGGCACTAATGAAAAACTGTTTTTT
CASSGTGGTNEKLFF
>.|.|TRBV5-6|13|TRBJ1-2
TGTGCCAGCGCATTCGGAGGGGCGGATGGCTACACCTTC
CASAFGGADGYTF
>medium-sized|TRBD2|TRBV4-2|16|TRBJ2-7
TGTGCCAGCAGCCCCCAGATAGCGGGGGGCGAATACGAGCAGTACTTC
CASSPQIAGGEYEQYF
>.|.|TRBV19|15|TRBJ2-1
TGTGCCAGTAGTATAGTCCCGGGGAGCTACAATGAGCAGTTCTTC
CASSIVPGSYNEQFF
>.|TRBD2|TRBV10-3|15|TRBJ2-7
TGTGCCATCAGTACCCTAGCGGGAGTGTCCTACGAGCAGTACTTC
CAISTLAGVSYEQYF
>once|.|TRBV27|15|TRBJ1-4
TGTGCCAGCAAAGGGTCATTCAGCGTGAATGAAAAACTGTTTTTT
CASKGSFSVNEKLFF
>.|TRBD1|TRBV6-1|11|TRBJ2-7
TGTGCCACCTACAGGGGCAACGAGCAGTACTTC
CATYRGNEQYF
>.|.|TRBV19|14|TRBJ2-3
TGTGCCAGTAGTATAGGGGACAGCACAGATACGCAGTATTTT
CASSIGDSTDTQYF
>once|TRBD1|TRBV19|15|TRBJ1-5
TGTGCCAGTAGTATAGAGGAGGGGGCGGGACAGCCCCAGCATTTT
CASSIEEGAGQPQHF
>.|.|TRBV5-4|14|TRBJ2-7
TGTGCCAGCAGCGCTGGCGTCGGCTCCTACGAGCAGTACTTC
CASSAGVGSYEQYF
>.|TRBD1|TRBV29-1|12|TRBJ1-1
TGCAGCGCTGACAGGGTAGAAGCTGAAGCTTTCTTT
CSADRVEAEAFF
>.|TRBD1|TRBV5-4|16|TRBJ1-3
TGTGCCAGCAGCTCCAGGACAGGGGCGGTAGGAAACACCATATATTTT
CASSSRTGAVGNTIYF
>.|.|TRBV12-1|11|TRBJ2-7
TGTGCCAGCAGCTTGTGCTACGAGCAGTACTTC
CASSLCYEQYF
>once|TRBD1|TRBV4-2|18|TRBJ1-1
TGTGCCAGCAGCCAAGATGCCCAGGGGGCGCTTGGGAACACTGAAGCTTTCTTT
CASSQDAQGALGNTEAFF
>.|.|TRBV11-2|12|TRBJ2-7
TGTGCCAGCAGATTAGGATCCCCAGAGCAGTACTTC
CASRLGSPEQYF
>.|.|TRBV10-3|16|TRBJ2-1
TGTGCCATCAGTGAGTCGGAGCTAAGCTCCTACAATGAGCAGTTCTTC
CAISESELSSYNEQFF
>.|.|TRBV7-6|14|TRBJ2-2
TGTGCCAGCAGCTTAGAGGCGAACACCGGGGAGCTGTTTTTT
CASSLEANTGELFF
>.|.|TRBV6-7|15|TRBJ2-7
TGTGCCAGCACCATGGGGGCGGGATCTGGCTACGAGCAGTACTTC
CASTMGAGSGYEQYF
>.|.|TRBV6-5|15|TRBJ2-7
TGTGCCAGCAGTTACTCGGAGGAAATGACCTACGAGCAGTACTTC
CASSYSEEMTYEQYF
>.|TRBD1|TRBV5-1|15|TRBJ2-1
TGCGCCAGCAGCCCAGACAGGGGTAGCGTAAATGAGCAGTTCTTC
CASSPDRGSVNEQFF
>.|TRBD2|TRBV5-1|17|TRBJ2-3
TGCGCCAGCAGCTTGTCTCTAGCGGGAGGGCGTACAGATACGCAGTATTTT
CASSLSLAGGRTDTQYF
>.|.|TRBV27|17|TRBJ2-7
TGTGCCAGCAGTTTATCGGGAGTTATGTCCAGGCCGTACGAGCAGTACTTC
CASSLSGVMSRPYEQYF
>once|TRBD2|TRBV7-3|20|TRBJ2-3
TGTGCCAGCAGCCTAGGGTTGACGGGACTAGCGGGGATAAGCACAGATACGCAGTATTTT
CASSLGLTGLAGISTDTQYF
>.|.|TRBV27|15|TRBJ2-2
TGTGCCAGCAGTTATAGCCCCCGTGGTTCCGGGGAGCTGTTTTTT
CASSYSPRGSGELFF